This T cell receptor (beta chain) was recorded in a study of beta chain features in type 1 diabetes. Study conclusions and caveats: Individuals with type 1 diabetes displayed fewer insertions and more deletions at VDJ junctions. Patients with Type 1 diabetes showed moderately but significantly shorter TCRB CDR3s in all four CD4+ subsets.

CDR3 length: 12 residues. Trimming removed 5 bases from V and 5 bases from J, with 8 bases in between. Per germline, CDR1 MNHNY and CDR2 SVGAGI (reference sequence). CD4+ naive, central memory, regulatory and stem cell-like memory subsets were isolated by sorting on CD45RO/CCR7/CD25/CD127/CD95/CD27. For this clone: Antigen unknown.

Expressed TCRB transcripts were sequenced after all isolated RNA was converted to cDNA. Libraries were prepared by immunoSEQ multiplex PCR; TCRdb keeps only in-frame clonotypes and omits some of them. The data show 100,000 to 150,000 clones, approximately 15% seen once. The sequenced material came from central memory CD4+ T cells from blood. This receptor was obtained from a man aged 18 to 29 with type 1 diabetes. The chain couples TRBV6-6 to TRBJ2-3, with D possibly matching TRBD2 (5 bases). As DNA, the CDR3 is TGTGCCAGCAGTACGAGCGGAGATACGCAGTATTTT. As protein: CASSTSGDTQYF.